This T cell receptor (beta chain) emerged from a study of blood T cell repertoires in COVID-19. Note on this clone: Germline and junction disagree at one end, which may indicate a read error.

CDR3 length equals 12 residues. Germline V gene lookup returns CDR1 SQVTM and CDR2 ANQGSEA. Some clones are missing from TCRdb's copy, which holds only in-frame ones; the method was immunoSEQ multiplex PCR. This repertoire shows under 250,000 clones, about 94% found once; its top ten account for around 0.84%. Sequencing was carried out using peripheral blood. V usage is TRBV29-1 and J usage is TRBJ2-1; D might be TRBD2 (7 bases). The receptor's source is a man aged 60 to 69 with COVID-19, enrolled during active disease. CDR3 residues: CSVGEGGNGQFF. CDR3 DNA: TGCAGCGTTGGAGAGGGGGGGAATGGGCAGTTCTTC.